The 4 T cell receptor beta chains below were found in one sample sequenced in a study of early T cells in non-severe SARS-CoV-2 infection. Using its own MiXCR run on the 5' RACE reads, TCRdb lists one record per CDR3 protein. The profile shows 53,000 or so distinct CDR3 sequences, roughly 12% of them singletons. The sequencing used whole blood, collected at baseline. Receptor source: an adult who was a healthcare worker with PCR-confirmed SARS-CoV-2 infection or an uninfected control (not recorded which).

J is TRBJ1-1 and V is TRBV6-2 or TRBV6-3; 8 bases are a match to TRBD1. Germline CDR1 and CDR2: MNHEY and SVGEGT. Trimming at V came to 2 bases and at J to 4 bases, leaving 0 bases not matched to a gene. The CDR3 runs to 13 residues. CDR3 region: CASSYGQGTEAFF. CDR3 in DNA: TGTGCCAGCAGTTACGGACAGGGCACTGAAGCTTTCTTT.

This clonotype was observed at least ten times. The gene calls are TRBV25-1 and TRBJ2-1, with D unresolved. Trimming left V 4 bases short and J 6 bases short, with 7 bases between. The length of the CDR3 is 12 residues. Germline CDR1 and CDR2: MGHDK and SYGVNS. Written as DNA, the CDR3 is TGTGCCAGCAGTGTTTACCTCAATGAGCAGTTCTTC. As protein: CASSVYLNEQFF.

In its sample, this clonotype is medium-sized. The CDR3 DNA reads as TGTGCCAGCAGTTCCCCAGACAGGGGCGGGCCTAATGAGCAGTTCTTC. This translates into CASSSPDRGGPNEQFF. This chain uses TRBV28 with TRBJ2-1; 8 nucleotides line up with TRBD1. The CDR3 sequence is 16 residues long. Looked up from germline, CDR1 is MDHEN and CDR2 is SYDVKM. Trimming removed 4 bases from V and 7 bases from J; junction bases left unmatched: 12.

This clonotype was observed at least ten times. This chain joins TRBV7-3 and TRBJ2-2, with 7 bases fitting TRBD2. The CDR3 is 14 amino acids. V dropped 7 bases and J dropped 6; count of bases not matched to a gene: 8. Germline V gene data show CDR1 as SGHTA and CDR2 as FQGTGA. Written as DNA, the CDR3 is TGTGCCAGCACCACGGGAGGAGAATCCGGGGAGCTGTTTTTT. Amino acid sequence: CASTTGGESGELFF.